These 20 T cell receptor beta chains were sequenced from one sample in a study of shared clonotypes between healthy human individuals. Data came from immunoSEQ multiplex PCR; TCRdb stores just in-frame clones and leaves some out. The table has around 510,000 clones, 90% to 97% seen once. Sequencing was performed on naive CD4+ T cells sorted from blood. Regarding subset: CD45RA+ positively selected. The receptor set was obtained from a woman aged 25 to 45 in good health.

This chain links TRBV28 with TRBJ1-2; tentatively, D is TRBD1 (6 bases). Germline CDR1 MDHEN, CDR2 SYDVKM. V shed 4 bases and J shed 5 bases, with 20 bases lying between them. This CDR3 is built from 16 residues. CDR3 nucleotide sequence: TGTGCCAGCAGTTCGCACAGGGAATTTGCTTCTTATGGCTACACCTTC. This gives the protein CASSSHREFASYGYTF.

The genes are TRBV28 and TRBJ1-5, with TRBD1 as a possible D gene (6 bases). Germline values: CDR1 MDHEN, CDR2 SYDVKM. Trimming removed 6 bases at V and 9 bases at J, with 18 bases between. The CDR3 is made up of 14 amino acids. CDR3 amino acids: CASSGGTSSPPQHF. The CDR3 DNA sequence: TGTGCCAGCAGCGGGGGGACATCGAGTCCGCCCCAGCATTTT.

Turning to this clone: Other DNA variants within this sample encode the same CDR3. This chain connects TRBV5-1 to TRBJ1-5; D is unclear. The V end was cut by 0 bases, the J end by 4 bases, with 5 bases between. Germline values: CDR1 SGHRS, CDR2 YFSETQ. This CDR3 spans 13 amino acids. The CDR3 DNA follows: TGCGCCAGCAGCTTGGATGGAAATCAGCCCCAGCATTTT. It translates to CASSLDGNQPQHF.

The CDR3 reads CASSSQTGMANVLTF. Here the CDR3 DNA reads TGTGCCAGCAGTTCTCAGACAGGGATGGCCAACGTCCTGACTTTC. The chain links TRBV28 to TRBJ2-6; 7 positions agree with TRBD1. J lost 6 bases, V lost 4 bases, and 6 bases had no gene match. The CDR3 is 15 residues long. Germline V gives CDR1 MDHEN, CDR2 SYDVKM. The whole variable domain, filled in from reference TRBV28 and TRBJ2-6, reads DVKVTQSSRYLVKRTGEKVFLECVQDMDHENMFWYRQDPGLGLRLIYFSYDVKMKEKGDIPEGYSVSREKKERFSLILESASTNQTSMYLCASSSQTGMANVLTFGAGSRLTVL.

CDR3 bases: TGCGCCAGCAGCCAATCCACCGCAACTAATGAAAAACTGTTTTTT. Translated, it gives CASSQSTATNEKLFF. The J gene is TRBJ1-4, the V gene TRBV4-1; no clear D. The germline gives CDR1 MGHRA, CDR2 YSYEKL. The CDR3 contains 15 residues. Trimming removed 2 bases from V and 0 bases from J, with 7 bases in between.

V and J are TRBV4-1 and TRBJ2-5; D is undetermined. The DNA end favors TRBJ2-7, so the J call may be wrong. This CDR3 has 15 residues. Germline V gene data show CDR1 as MGHRA and CDR2 as YSYEKL. This chain's CDR3 is CASSQNSDGFYEQYF. The CDR3 DNA reads TGCGCCAGCAGCCAGAACTCGGACGGATTCTACGAGCAGTACTTC.

The chain carries TRBV4-1 and TRBJ1-6, with D tentatively TRBD1 (6 bases). Germline V gene data show CDR1 as MGHRA and CDR2 as YSYEKL. V lost 0 bases to trimming and J lost 9 bases, with 12 bases between them. This CDR3 is built from 15 residues. This CDR3 reads CASSQDEDSLSPLHF. DNA of the CDR3: TGCGCCAGCAGCCAAGATGAGGACAGCCTTTCACCCCTCCACTTT.

The chain uses TRBV11-2 and TRBJ1-2; D not resolved. V was trimmed by 3 bases and J by 7 bases, leaving 12 bases between them. From germline, CDR1 is SGHAT and CDR2 FQNNGV. The CDR3 contains 13 residues. This CDR3 reads CASSFRPLVGYTF. The CDR3 DNA follows: TGTGCCAGCAGCTTTCGCCCCCTGGTTGGCTACACCTTC.

V usage is TRBV19 and J usage is TRBJ1-1; 7 nucleotides align to TRBD1. This CDR3 has 12 residues. V shed 1 base, J shed 8 bases, and the junction held 1 base outside the gene matches. Germline V lookup: CDR1 LNHDA, CDR2 SQIVND (reference sequence). This chain's CDR3 is CASSIGQGEAFF. CDR3 nucleotides: TGTGCCAGTAGTATAGGACAGGGAGAAGCTTTCTTT. Using reference TRBV19 and TRBJ1-1 for the parts outside the CDR3, the full variable domain is DGGITQSPKYLFRKEGQNVTLSCEQNLNHDAMYWYRQDPGQGLRLIYYSQIVNDFQKGDIAEGYSVSREKKESFPLTVTSAQKNPTAFYLCASSIGQGEAFFGQGTRLTVV.

This rearrangement joins TRBV25-1 to TRBJ2-1; 11 bases fit TRBD2. Germline V gives CDR1 MGHDK, CDR2 SYGVNS. V was clipped by 3 bases and J by 4 bases; unmatched bases: 2. The CDR3 contains 15 residues. CDR3 DNA sequence: TGTGCCAGCAGTGATAGCGGGAGGGTGTACAATGAGCAGTTCTTC. Translated: CASSDSGRVYNEQFF.

The V and J genes are TRBV21-1 and TRBJ2-3. TRBV21-1 is an annotated pseudogene. This CDR3 is 15 amino acids long. The CDR3 reads CASSLFDFSTDTQYF. In DNA, the CDR3 is TGTGCCAGCAGCTTGTTCGATTTCAGCACAGATACGCAGTATTTT.

The V gene is TRBV7-9, the J gene TRBJ2-7; TRBD1 matches at 11 bases. V gave up 4 bases and J gave up 2 bases; unmatched junction bases: 1. This CDR3 spans 14 amino acids. Looked up from germline, CDR1 is SEHNR and CDR2 is FQNEAQ (reference sequence). CDR3 sequence: CASSWTGGPYEQYF. The CDR3 DNA reads as TGTGCCAGCAGCTGGACAGGGGGCCCCTACGAGCAGTACTTC.

The gene calls are TRBV10-3 and TRBJ2-5; TRBD1 is a possible D gene (5 bases). The last part of the DNA fits TRBJ2-7 better; the J call may be wrong. The CDR3 runs to 12 residues. Germline CDR1 is ENHRY and CDR2 is SYGVKD. The CDR3 coding sequence is TGTGCCATACCAGGACAACCCTACGAGCAGTACTTC. It codes for CAIPGQPYEQYF.

The CDR3 DNA reads as TGTGCCTGGAGTTGGGCAGGGGCCATCAATGAGCAGTTCTTC. This codes for CAWSWAGAINEQFF. The J gene is TRBJ2-1, the V gene TRBV30; tentative D call: TRBD1 (6 bases). This CDR3 comprises 14 residues. Germline CDR1 reads GTSNPN; CDR2 reads SVGIG (reference sequence). V gave up 2 bases and J gave up 6 bases, with 14 bases separating them.

V gene TRBV18 combines with J gene TRBJ2-2; D unclear. V was shortened by 8 bases and J by 1 base, with 17 bases between the two germline ends. Looked up from germline, CDR1 is KGHSH and CDR2 is LQKENI. This CDR3 region has 16 residues. The chain's CDR3 is CASPRDRLENTGELFF. CDR3 in DNA: TGTGCCAGCCCAAGGGATAGGCTTGAGAACACCGGGGAGCTGTTTTTT.

The CDR3 nucleotides read TGTGCCAGCAGTAGGAGGGGCGCATATTACGAGCAGTACTTC. Translating it yields CASSRRGAYYEQYF. The chain uses TRBV27 and TRBJ2-7; D perhaps matches TRBD2 (6 bases). In germline, CDR1 is MNHEY, CDR2 SMNVEV (reference sequence). The length of the CDR3 is 14 residues. Trimming removed 5 bases at V and 4 bases at J, with 15 bases between.

The chain recombines TRBV10-2 with TRBJ2-5; TRBD2 matches at 7 bases. This CDR3 region has 14 residues. Losses at the gene ends were 7 bases for V and 1 base for J; bases not matched to a gene: 6. Germline assignment: CDR1 WSHSY and CDR2 SAAADI. The CDR3: CASKLSGTQETQYF. In DNA, the CDR3 is TGCGCCAGCAAACTAAGCGGGACCCAAGAGACCCAGTACTTC.

A single count supports this clone. The chain carries TRBV27 and TRBJ2-3; the match to TRBD2 covers 8 bases. This CDR3 contains 15 residues. Germline trimming cut 5 bases from V and 5 bases from J; bases unmatched to any gene: 9. Germline loops: CDR1 MNHEY, CDR2 SMNVEV (reference sequence). CDR3 protein: CASSPLAAGGDTQYF. The CDR3 DNA sequence: TGTGCCAGCAGTCCACTAGCGGCCGGTGGAGATACGCAGTATTTT.

This rearrangement joins TRBV30 to TRBJ1-3; no clear D. Germline V gene data show CDR1 as GTSNPN and CDR2 as SVGIG (reference sequence). V shed 1 base and J shed 0 bases, with 7 bases lying between them. CDR3 length: 14 residues. The CDR3 reads CAWSGAGSGNTIYF. Here the CDR3 DNA reads TGTGCCTGGAGTGGGGCGGGCTCTGGAAACACCATATATTTT.

This clone showed up just once. The chain links TRBV27 to TRBJ2-5; D is unclear. The V gene lost 7 bases and the J gene lost 5 bases, with 11 bases spanning the gap. The CDR3 consists of 12 residues. Looked up from germline, CDR1 is MNHEY and CDR2 is SMNVEV (reference sequence). CDR3 amino acids: CASKSDGETQYF. CDR3 DNA sequence: TGTGCCAGCAAGAGTGATGGCGAGACCCAGTACTTC.